These 6 T cell receptor beta chains share one sample of origin, sequenced in a study of blood T cell repertoires in COVID-19. The data were produced by immunoSEQ multiplex PCR, yet TCRdb's version contains in-frame clones alone and is incomplete. The sample consists of fewer than 250,000 clones, roughly four fifths of them appearing once. The sequenced material came from peripheral blood. All receptors come from a man aged 45-60 years with acute or convalescent COVID-19.

The chain employs TRBV9 and TRBJ1-5; possible D gene TRBD1, 5 bases. V was clipped by 7 bases and J by 1 base, with 12 bases between them. The CDR3 contains 14 residues. Looked up from germline, CDR1 is SGDLS and CDR2 is YYNGEE. In DNA, the CDR3 is TGTGCCAGCTCGGGCAGGGAAAGCAATCAGCCCCAGCATTTT. It encodes CASSGRESNQPQHF.

This clone was detected once. V is TRBV18 and J is TRBJ2-1; TRBD2 matches 10 bases. The CDR3 covers 14 residues. The V and J ends lost 6 bases and 9 bases, in that order; junction bases with no gene match: 8. Per germline, CDR1 KGHSH and CDR2 LQKENI. The CDR3 nucleotides are TGTGCCAGCTCGTCCGGGACTAGCGTATTTGAGCAGTTCTTC. Protein: CASSSGTSVFEQFF. Supplemented by reference TRBV18 and TRBJ2-1, the full variable domain reads NAGVMQNPRHLVRRRGQEARLRCSPMKGHSHVYWYRQLPEEGLKFMVYLQKENIIDESGMPKERFSAEFPKEGPSILRIQQVVRGDSAAYFCASSSGTSVFEQFFGPGTRLTVL.

V and J are TRBV27 and TRBJ2-1; 7 nucleotides line up with TRBD2. The CDR3 covers 17 residues. V lost 4 bases, J lost 4 bases, and 13 bases stayed unmatched. Germline CDR1 reads MNHEY; CDR2 reads SMNVEV (reference sequence). The CDR3, as DNA: TGTGCCAGCAGTTCCCGCCCGGGACTACTGTCATACAATGAGCAGTTCTTC. Its protein product is CASSSRPGLLSYNEQFF.

V gene TRBV25-1 combines with J gene TRBJ2-3, with a tentative D call TRBD2 (7 bases). V shed 6 bases and J shed 0 bases, with 16 bases lying between them. The CDR3 runs to 16 residues. The germline CDR1 and CDR2 sequences are MGHDK and SYGVNS. The CDR3 DNA reads TGTGCCAGCAGCCCCGGGGGGCGTGGGAGCACAGATACGCAGTATTTT. Its protein is CASSPGGRGSTDTQYF.

The rearrangement joins TRBV6-5 to TRBJ1-4; TRBD1 might be the D (5 bases). The CDR3 covers 13 residues. From germline, CDR1 is MNHEY and CDR2 SVGAGI. Deletions cut 7 bases from V and 7 bases from J, with 13 bases between. CDR3 nucleotides: TGTGCCAGCAACAACAGGCGAGGTGAAAAACTGTTTTTT. It yields the protein CASNNRRGEKLFF.

The rearrangement uses TRBV11-2 and TRBJ2-2; the match to TRBD2 covers 11 bases. CDR1 is SGHAT, CDR2 FQNNGV, per germline. This CDR3 region has 16 residues. Trimming took 1 base from V and 7 from J; bases not matched to a gene: 5. CDR3 in amino acids: CASSLVAGGPFGELFF. In DNA form, the CDR3 reads TGTGCCAGCAGCTTAGTAGCGGGAGGGCCGTTCGGGGAGCTGTTTTTT. Combining the CDR3 with reference TRBV11-2 and TRBJ2-2 gives the whole variable domain EAGVAQSPRYKIIEKRQSVAFWCNPISGHATLYWYQQILGQGPKLLIQFQNNGVVDDSQLPKDRFSAERLKGVDSTLKIQPAKLEDSAVYLCASSLVAGGPFGELFFGEGSRLTVL.